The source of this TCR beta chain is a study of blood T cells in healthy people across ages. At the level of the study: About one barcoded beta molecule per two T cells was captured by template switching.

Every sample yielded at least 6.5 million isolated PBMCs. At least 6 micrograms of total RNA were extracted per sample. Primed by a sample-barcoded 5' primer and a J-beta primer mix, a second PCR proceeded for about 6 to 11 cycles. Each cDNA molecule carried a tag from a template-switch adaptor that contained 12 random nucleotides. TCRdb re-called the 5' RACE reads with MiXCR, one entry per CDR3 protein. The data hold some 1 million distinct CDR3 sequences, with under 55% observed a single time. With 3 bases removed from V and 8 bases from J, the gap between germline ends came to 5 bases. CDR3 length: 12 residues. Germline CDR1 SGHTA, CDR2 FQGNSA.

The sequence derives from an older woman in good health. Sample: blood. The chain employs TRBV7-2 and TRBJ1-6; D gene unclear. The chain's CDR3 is CASSFLDSPLHF. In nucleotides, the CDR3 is TGTGCCAGCAGCTTTCTGGATTCACCCCTCCACTTT. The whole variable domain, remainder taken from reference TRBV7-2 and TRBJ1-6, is GAGVSQSPSNKVTEKGKDVELRCDPISGHTALYWYRQSLGQGLEFLIYFQGNSAPDKSGLPSDRFSAERTGGSVSTLTIQRTQQEDSAVYLCASSFLDSPLHFGNGTRLTVT.